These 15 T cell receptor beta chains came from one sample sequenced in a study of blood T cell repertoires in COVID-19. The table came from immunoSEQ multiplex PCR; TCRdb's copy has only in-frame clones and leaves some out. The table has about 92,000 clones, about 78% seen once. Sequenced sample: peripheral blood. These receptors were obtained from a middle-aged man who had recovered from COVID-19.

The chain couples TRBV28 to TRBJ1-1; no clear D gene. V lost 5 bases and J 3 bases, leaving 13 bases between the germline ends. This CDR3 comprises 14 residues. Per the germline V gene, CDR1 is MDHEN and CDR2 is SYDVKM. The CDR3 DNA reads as TGTGCCAGCAGTCCCCTATTGAGCTACACTGAAGCTTTCTTT. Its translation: CASSPLLSYTEAFF.

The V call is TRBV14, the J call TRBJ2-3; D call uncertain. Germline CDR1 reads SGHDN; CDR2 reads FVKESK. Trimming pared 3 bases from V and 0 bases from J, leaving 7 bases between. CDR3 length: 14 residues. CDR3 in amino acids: CASSHMTSTDTQYF. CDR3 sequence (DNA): TGTGCCAGCAGCCATATGACTAGCACAGATACGCAGTATTTT.

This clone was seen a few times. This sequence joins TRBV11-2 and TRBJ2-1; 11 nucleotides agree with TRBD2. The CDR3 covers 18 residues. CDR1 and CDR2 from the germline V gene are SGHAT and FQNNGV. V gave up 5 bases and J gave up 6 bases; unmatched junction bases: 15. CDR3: CASSEFRPSGRRLNEQFF. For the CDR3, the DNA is TGTGCCAGCAGCGAATTCCGCCCTAGCGGGAGGCGCCTCAATGAGCAGTTCTTC.

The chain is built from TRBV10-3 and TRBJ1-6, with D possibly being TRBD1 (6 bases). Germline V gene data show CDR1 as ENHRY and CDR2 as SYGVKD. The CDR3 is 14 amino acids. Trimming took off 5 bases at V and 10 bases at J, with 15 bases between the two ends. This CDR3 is CAISSDSLGSPLHF. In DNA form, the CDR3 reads TGTGCCATCAGTTCGGACAGTCTCGGATCACCCCTCCACTTT.

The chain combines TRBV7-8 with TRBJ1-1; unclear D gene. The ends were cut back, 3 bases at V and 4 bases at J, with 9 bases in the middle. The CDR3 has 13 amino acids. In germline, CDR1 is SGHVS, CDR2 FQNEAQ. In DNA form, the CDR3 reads TGTGCCAGCAGCTTTGTCTTCGGCACTGAAGCTTTCTTT. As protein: CASSFVFGTEAFF.

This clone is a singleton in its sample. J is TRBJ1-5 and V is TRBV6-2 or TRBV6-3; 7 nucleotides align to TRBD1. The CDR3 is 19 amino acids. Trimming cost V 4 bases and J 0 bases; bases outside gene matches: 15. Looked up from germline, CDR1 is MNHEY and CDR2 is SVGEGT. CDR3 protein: CASSSSPGQKSFSNQPQHF. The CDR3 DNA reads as TGTGCCAGCAGTTCAAGCCCGGGACAGAAGAGTTTTAGCAATCAGCCCCAGCATTTT.

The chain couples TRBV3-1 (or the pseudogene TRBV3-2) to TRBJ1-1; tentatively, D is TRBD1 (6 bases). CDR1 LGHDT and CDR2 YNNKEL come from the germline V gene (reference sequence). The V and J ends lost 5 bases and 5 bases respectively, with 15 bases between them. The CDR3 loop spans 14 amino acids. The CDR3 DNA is TGTGCCAGCAGCTACTCAGGGGCGCGGACTGAAGCTTTCTTT. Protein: CASSYSGARTEAFF.

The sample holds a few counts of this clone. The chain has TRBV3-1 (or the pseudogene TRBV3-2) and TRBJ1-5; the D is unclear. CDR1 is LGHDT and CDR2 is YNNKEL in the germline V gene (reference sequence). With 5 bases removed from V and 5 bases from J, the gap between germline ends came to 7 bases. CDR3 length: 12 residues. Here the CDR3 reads CASSLGDQPQHF. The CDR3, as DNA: TGTGCCAGCAGCTTAGGAGATCAGCCCCAGCATTTT.

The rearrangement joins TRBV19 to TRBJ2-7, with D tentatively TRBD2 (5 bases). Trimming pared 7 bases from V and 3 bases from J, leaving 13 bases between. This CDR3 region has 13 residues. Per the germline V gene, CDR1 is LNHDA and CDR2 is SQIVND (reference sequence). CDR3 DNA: TGTGCCAGTAAGGAGGCAGGACGCTACGAGCAGTACTTC. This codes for CASKEAGRYEQYF.

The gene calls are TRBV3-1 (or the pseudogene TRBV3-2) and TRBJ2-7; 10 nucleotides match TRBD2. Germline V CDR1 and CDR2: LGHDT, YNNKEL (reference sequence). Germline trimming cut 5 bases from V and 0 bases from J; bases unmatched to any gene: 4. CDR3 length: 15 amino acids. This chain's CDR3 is CASSGRLAGSYEQYF. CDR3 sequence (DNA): TGTGCCAGCAGCGGGAGACTAGCGGGCTCCTACGAGCAGTACTTC.

In nucleotides, the CDR3 is TGTGCCAGCAGTGAACCTAGCAGTAATGAGCAGTTCTTC. Its protein is CASSEPSSNEQFF. This rearrangement joins TRBV2 to TRBJ2-1; D possibly corresponds to TRBD2 (5 bases). CDR3 length equals 13 residues. Trimming took off 2 bases at V and 7 bases at J, with 9 bases between the two ends. Per the germline V gene, CDR1 is SNHLY and CDR2 is FYNNEI.

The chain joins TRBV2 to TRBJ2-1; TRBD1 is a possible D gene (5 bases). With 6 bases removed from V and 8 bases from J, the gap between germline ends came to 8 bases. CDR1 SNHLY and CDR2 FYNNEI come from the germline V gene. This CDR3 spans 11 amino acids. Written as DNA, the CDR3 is TGTGCCAGCAGACCACAGGATGAGCAGTTCTTC. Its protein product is CASRPQDEQFF.

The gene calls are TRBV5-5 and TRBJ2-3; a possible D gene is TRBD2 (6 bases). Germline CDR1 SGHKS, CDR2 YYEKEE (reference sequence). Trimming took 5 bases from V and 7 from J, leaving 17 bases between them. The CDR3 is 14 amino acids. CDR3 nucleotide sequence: TGTGCCAGCAGAATAATGGGGGACTCGAATACGCAGTATTTT. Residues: CASRIMGDSNTQYF.

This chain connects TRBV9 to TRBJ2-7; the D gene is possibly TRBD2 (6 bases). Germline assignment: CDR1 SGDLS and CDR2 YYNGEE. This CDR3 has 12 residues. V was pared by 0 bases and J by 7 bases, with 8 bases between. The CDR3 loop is CASSVGGEEQYF. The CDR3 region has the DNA TGTGCCAGCAGCGTAGGGGGGGAAGAGCAGTACTTC.

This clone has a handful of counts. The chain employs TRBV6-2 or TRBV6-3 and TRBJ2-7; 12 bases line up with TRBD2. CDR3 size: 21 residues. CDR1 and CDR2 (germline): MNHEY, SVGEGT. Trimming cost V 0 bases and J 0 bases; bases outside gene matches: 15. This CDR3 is CASSYSSKGGLAGQASYEQYF. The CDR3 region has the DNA TGTGCCAGCAGTTACTCTTCGAAGGGGGGACTAGCGGGCCAAGCCTCCTACGAGCAGTACTTC.